A selection of T cell receptor beta chains follows, all from one sample in a study of OX40 agonist ivuxolimab in advanced cancers. TCRdb's table, derived via immunoSEQ multiplex PCR, lists solely in-frame clones and lacks some. The profile shows 65,000 to 75,000 clones, 75% to 85% of them singletons. This specimen was CD4+ or CD8+ T cells sorted from blood, taken in a trial of the OX40 agonist ivuxolimab. These receptors came from an adult with an advanced solid tumor such as melanoma, head and neck, liver or kidney cancer. Each CDR3 is given without its conserved first and last residue.

V,CDR3
TRBV6-1,ASSENGYRLNTEAF
TRBV23-1,ASSDLGGTQETQY
TRBV27,ASSFGDRGREKLF
TRBV19,ASRDRGDNSPLH
TRBV27,ASRDRGGTDTQY
TRBV11-2,ASRPIGIGNTIY
TRBV6-5,ASSSLAGGNQETQY
TRBV9,ASSVGVLYSYNEQF
TRBV7-3,ASSLERADTQY
TRBV29-1,SVGGGSFTGELF
TRBV18,ASSPEGLAGTYEQY
TRBV4-1,ASSPGAGISYGYT
TRBV4-1,ASSHGLAGLGELF
TRBV6-5,ASSALQRAEAF
TRBV11-2,ASKPQGALGNTIY
TRBV10-3,AISESKFTDTQY
TRBV18,ASSPGTVQETQY
TRBV5-1,ASSLSGSLSNQPQH
TRBV21-1,ASSPRANYEQY